This record looks at one T cell receptor beta chain sequence and its context. Its antigen is still unknown. The germline CDR1 and CDR2 sequences are MNHNY and SVGAGI (reference sequence). CDR3 size: 11 residues. V dropped 5 bases and J dropped 2 bases, with 3 bases sitting between them. The entry originates in a study of CD8 T cells in ankylosing spondylitis. Study findings and constraints: In ankylosing spondylitis patients, matched synovial fluid reportedly showed significant enrichment of disease-linked clones.

TCRdb ran MiXCR on the 5' RACE reads and lists one entry per CDR3 protein. The sample consists of about 130,000 distinct CDR3 sequences, around 6.6% of them appearing once. The rearrangement joins TRBV6-6 to TRBJ1-1; D is uncertain. The source material was blood, either unsorted or a sorted T cell fraction (not recorded which). The source of this sequence is a female donor with ankylosing spondylitis or in good health (not recorded which). CDR3 sequence: CASSINTEAFF. The CDR3 DNA sequence: TGTGCCAGCAGTATCAACACTGAAGCTTTCTTT.